This T cell receptor beta chain was captured by sequencing in a study of neoadjuvant anti-PD-1 for oral cavity cancer. The CDR3 runs to 14 residues. V was pared by 0 bases and J by 6 bases, with 4 bases of the junction left unmatched. Looked up from germline, CDR1 is ENHRY and CDR2 is SYGVKD. Clones were sequenced by immunoSEQ multiplex PCR, and TCRdb holds only the in-frame ones, with some missing. The table lists 11,000 to 15,000 clones, 71% of them singletons, with about 3.1% in the top ten. This clonotype was obtained from a person aged 35-79 years with oral cavity squamous cell carcinoma. This chain uses TRBV10-3 with TRBJ2-7; 8 bases agree with TRBD1. Sequences were derived from PBMCs, sampled before nivolumab (anti-PD-1) treatment. This chain's CDR3 is CAISESRTGSEQYF. CDR3 coding DNA: TGTGCCATCAGTGAGTCGAGGACAGGGTCCGAGCAGTACTTC.